Following are 25 T cell receptor beta chains from one sample sequenced in a study of OX40 agonist ivuxolimab in advanced cancers. This table comes from immunoSEQ multiplex PCR, and its TCRdb copy is limited to in-frame clones, with some not included. This table holds about 50,000 clones, about 79% found once. The sequencing here drew on CD4+ or CD8+ T cells sorted from blood, taken in a trial of the OX40 agonist ivuxolimab. The receptors here all came from an adult with an advanced solid tumor such as melanoma, head and neck, liver or kidney cancer.

The rearrangement joins TRBV5-1 to TRBJ2-1; TRBD2 matches at 9 bases. Germline CDR1 is SGHRS and CDR2 is YFSETQ. V dropped 8 bases and J dropped 8; count of bases not matched to a gene: 11. This CDR3 has 14 residues. DNA for the CDR3: TGCGCCAGTCAGGCCGGGACTAGCTCCTATGAGCAGTTCTTC. Protein product: CASQAGTSSYEQFF.

This chain links TRBV7-2 with TRBJ1-2; a weak D match, TRBD1 (5 bases). Germline V gene sequence: CDR1 SGHTA, CDR2 FQGNSA. This CDR3 is 13 amino acids long. Trimming stripped 5 bases from V and 5 bases from J, with 12 bases between. In DNA form, the CDR3 reads TGTGCCAGCAGCGCAGGGCGGTTTTATGGCTACACCTTC. It specifies CASSAGRFYGYTF.

The chain recombines TRBV9 with TRBJ2-2, with D possibly being TRBD1 (5 bases). The V end lost 4 bases, the J end lost 2 bases, and 15 bases lay between the germline ends. The germline V gene encodes CDR1 SGDLS and CDR2 YYNGEE. The CDR3 runs 16 residues. The CDR3 DNA reads as TGTGCCAGCAGCCCCCGAGGAGACAGCAACACCGGGGAGCTGTTTTTT. As protein: CASSPRGDSNTGELFF.

The chain recombines TRBV30 with TRBJ1-2; D may be TRBD1 (6 bases). V lost 5 bases, J lost 1 base, and 17 bases lay in between. Germline assignment: CDR1 GTSNPN and CDR2 SVGIG (reference sequence). The CDR3 length is 15 residues. This CDR3 reads CAWVVQGILNYGYTF. For the CDR3, the DNA is TGTGCCTGGGTCGTCCAGGGGATACTTAACTATGGCTACACCTTC.

The CDR3 region is CASSLGGGSYTDTQYF. The CDR3 region has the DNA TGTGCCAGCAGCTTAGGCGGGGGAAGTTACACAGATACGCAGTATTTT. The J gene is TRBJ2-3, the V gene TRBV7-6, with 7 bases aligning to TRBD2. This CDR3 is built from 16 residues. Losses at the gene ends were 1 base for V and 2 bases for J; bases not matched to a gene: 6. Per the germline V gene, CDR1 is SGHVS and CDR2 is FNYEAQ. Combining the CDR3 with reference TRBV7-6 and TRBJ2-3 gives the whole variable domain GAGVSQSPRYKVTKRGQDVALRCDPISGHVSLYWYRQALGQGPEFLTYFNYEAQQDKSGLPNDRFSAERPEGSISTLTIQRTEQRDSAMYRCASSLGGGSYTDTQYFGPGTRLTVL.

The rearrangement joins TRBV7-2 to TRBJ2-5; D remains unclear. The CDR3 runs 13 residues. Germline values: CDR1 SGHTA, CDR2 FQGNSA. Trimming removed 2 bases at V and 7 bases at J, with 11 bases between. In DNA form, the CDR3 reads TGTGCCAGCAGCTTATCGGGCAGTGGGACCCAGTACTTC. Its protein is CASSLSGSGTQYF.

This clone was counted a single time. The chain joins TRBV30 to TRBJ2-2, with D perhaps matching TRBD2 (5 bases). Per germline, CDR1 GTSNPN and CDR2 SVGIG (reference sequence). The CDR3 is made up of 15 amino acids. V was trimmed by 4 bases and J by 7 bases, leaving 19 bases between them. The CDR3 region is CAWKTGGSGNGELFF. As DNA, the CDR3 is TGTGCCTGGAAAACTGGTGGCAGCGGTAACGGGGAGCTGTTTTTT.

This clone is deemed medium-sized (0.01 to 0.1%). V and J are TRBV7-2 and TRBJ1-6; weak D call: TRBD1 (5 bases). Germline-derived CDR1 and CDR2 are SGHTA and FQGNSA. Trimming removed 5 bases from V and 7 bases from J, with 15 bases in between. The CDR3 consists of 15 residues. CDR3 in DNA: TGTGCCAGCAGCGAGGCCGGGACTCGGAATTCACCCCTCCACTTT. It encodes CASSEAGTRNSPLHF.

V usage is TRBV5-1 and J usage is TRBJ1-6; D is unresolved. Germline values: CDR1 SGHRS, CDR2 YFSETQ. Trimming took off 0 bases at V and 6 bases at J, with 13 bases between the two ends. There are 16 residues in the CDR3. The chain's CDR3 is CASSLELQSRNSPLHF. The CDR3 bases are TGCGCCAGCAGCTTGGAATTACAGAGCCGTAATTCACCCCTCCACTTT.

The chain uses TRBV7-8 and TRBJ1-1, with a tentative D call TRBD1 (5 bases). The CDR3 is made up of 15 amino acids. Germline-derived CDR1 and CDR2 are SGHVS and FQNEAQ. V lost 2 bases and J lost 0, with 10 bases in between. The CDR3 region is CASSLSGRLNTEAFF. The CDR3 DNA follows: TGTGCCAGCAGCTTATCGGGACGCCTGAACACTGAAGCTTTCTTT.

This clone has a single count. The CDR3 nucleotides are TGTGCCAGCAGCAAAGTGTCCCGGGGGTCCGGGGCCAACGTCCTGACTTTC. It is translated as CASSKVSRGSGANVLTF. The rearrangement uses TRBV21-1 and TRBJ2-6; TRBD2 was called by the table and not checked on the DNA. TRBV21-1 is flagged as a pseudogene. CDR3 length: 17 amino acids.

The V call is TRBV30, the J call TRBJ1-2, with D possibly being TRBD1 (6 bases). Germline values: CDR1 GTSNPN, CDR2 SVGIG (reference sequence). The CDR3 is 13 amino acids. V was cut by 2 bases and J by 6 bases, with 13 bases left in between. The CDR3 reads CAWSPDRLNGYTF. CDR3 nucleotide sequence: TGTGCCTGGAGTCCGGACAGATTGAATGGCTACACCTTC.

J is TRBJ1-1 and V is TRBV19; TRBD1 is a possible D gene (5 bases). The CDR3 totals 13 residues. In germline, CDR1 is LNHDA, CDR2 SQIVND (reference sequence). With 6 bases removed from V and 5 bases from J, the gap between germline ends came to 13 bases. The CDR3 protein is CASRTGAGTEAFF. The CDR3 bases are TGTGCCAGTAGGACCGGGGCGGGGACTGAAGCTTTCTTT.

The genes are TRBV29-1 and TRBJ2-7; D unresolved. CDR1 and CDR2 (germline): SQVTM, ANQGSEA. The CDR3 totals 11 residues. V was pared by 2 bases and J by 6 bases, with 8 bases between. The CDR3 sequence is CSVEQGSEQYF. CDR3 nucleotides: TGCAGCGTTGAACAAGGATCCGAGCAGTACTTC.

The V gene is TRBV9, the J gene TRBJ2-3, with 7 bases lining up with TRBD2. The CDR3 is made up of 17 amino acids. Per the germline V gene, CDR1 is SGDLS and CDR2 is YYNGEE. J gave up 0 bases and V 0 bases, and 7 bases lay outside the gene matches. CDR3 in amino acids: CASSVAGRGISTDTQYF. CDR3 in DNA: TGTGCCAGCAGCGTAGCAGGGCGGGGGATAAGCACAGATACGCAGTATTTT.

V and J are TRBV11-2 and TRBJ2-3; D possibly uses TRBD1 or TRBD2 (5 bases each). Trimming took 11 bases from V and 0 from J, leaving 9 bases between them. This CDR3 is 12 amino acids long. In germline, CDR1 is SGHAT, CDR2 FQNNGV. The CDR3 DNA is TGTGCCTCCGGGGCCAGCACAGATACGCAGTATTTT. Amino acids: CASGASTDTQYF.

This clone came up a few times. The chain joins TRBV27 to TRBJ1-1; TRBD1 matches at 8 bases. With V trimmed by 3 bases and J by 4 bases, 7 bases remained unmatched. The CDR3 length is 15 residues. CDR1 and CDR2 (germline): MNHEY, SMNVEV (reference sequence). CDR3 sequence: CASSFNVGQGTEAFF. Here the CDR3 DNA reads TGTGCCAGCAGTTTCAATGTAGGACAGGGCACTGAAGCTTTCTTT.

The chain carries TRBV15 and TRBJ1-6; D ambiguous. The length of the CDR3 is 15 residues. Trimming took off 0 bases at V and 8 bases at J, with 11 bases between the two ends. Germline V CDR1 and CDR2: LNHNV, YYDKDF (reference sequence). The CDR3 spells CATSRDPDTDSPLHF. CDR3 nucleotide sequence: TGTGCCACCAGCAGAGATCCGGATACAGATTCACCCCTCCACTTT.

This clone was detected only a few times. Sequence at one end of the junction differs from germline and may be a read error. The chain carries TRBV6-1 and TRBJ1-5; 10 bases are shared with TRBD1. Germline CDR1 MNHNS, CDR2 SASEGT. This CDR3 comprises 13 residues. The CDR3 is CASRGQGNQPQHF. The CDR3 DNA is TGTGCCAGCAGGGGACAGGGGAATCAACCCCAGCATTTT.

The rearrangement uses TRBV4-1 and TRBJ2-3; 8 positions match TRBD1. The CDR3 is 15 amino acids. Trimming cost V 0 bases and J 3 bases; bases outside gene matches: 2. Germline CDR1 MGHRA, CDR2 YSYEKL. The CDR3 nucleotides read TGCGCCAGCAGCCAAGACAGGGGGCCGACAGATACGCAGTATTTT. It is translated as CASSQDRGPTDTQYF.

The chain uses TRBV5-4 and TRBJ1-2; tentatively, D is TRBD1 (5 bases). Germline CDR1 SGHNT, CDR2 YYREEE (reference sequence). Trimming cost V 3 bases and J 3 bases, with 12 bases left between them. CDR3 length: 14 residues. CDR3 amino acids: CASSSGRLDYGYTF. DNA for the CDR3: TGTGCCAGCAGCTCGGGACGCCTTGACTATGGCTACACCTTC.

The chain links TRBV11-3 to TRBJ2-5, with D hard to call. Trimming took 1 base from V and 0 from J, leaving 6 bases between them. There are 14 residues in the CDR3. Germline loops: CDR1 SGHNT, CDR2 YENEEA. This CDR3 reads CASSLGADQETQYF. CDR3 bases: TGTGCCAGCAGCTTAGGGGCGGACCAAGAGACCCAGTACTTC.

This chain links TRBV6-5 with TRBJ1-1; 8 nucleotides match TRBD1. Germline values: CDR1 MNHEY, CDR2 SVGAGI. CDR3 length: 13 residues. V gave up 2 bases and J gave up 7 bases; unmatched junction bases: 3. The CDR3 here is CASSYGRGREAFF. The CDR3 DNA follows: TGTGCCAGCAGTTACGGCAGGGGGCGTGAAGCTTTCTTT.

This clone was seen a handful of times. The chain recombines TRBV11-2 with TRBJ2-1; no reliable D call. The V and J ends lost 1 base and 6 bases respectively, with 7 bases between them. Germline lookup yields CDR1 SGHAT and CDR2 FQNNGV. The CDR3 is 13 amino acids. The CDR3 protein is CASSLGLINEQFF. The CDR3 nucleotides read TGTGCCAGCAGCTTAGGGCTAATCAATGAGCAGTTCTTC. The variable domain in full, with the rest retrieved from reference TRBV11-2 and TRBJ2-1, is EAGVAQSPRYKIIEKRQSVAFWCNPISGHATLYWYQQILGQGPKLLIQFQNNGVVDDSQLPKDRFSAERLKGVDSTLKIQPAKLEDSAVYLCASSLGLINEQFFGPGTRLTVL.

The table lists this clone with a count of one. V gene TRBV11-2 combines with J gene TRBJ2-7; D possibly corresponds to TRBD1 (5 bases). The CDR3 extends over 14 amino acids. CDR1 and CDR2 from the germline V gene are SGHAT and FQNNGV. Trimming pared 3 bases from V and 6 bases from J, leaving 15 bases between. In DNA form, the CDR3 reads TGTGCCAGCAGCTTGCAACCGACAGTTCGCGAGCAGTACTTC. It encodes CASSLQPTVREQYF.